This T cell receptor beta chain appears in the sequencing data of a study of blood T cell repertoires in COVID-19. In the study overall: Samples came from the United States, Italy and Spain, spanning acute and convalescent COVID-19. The cDNA or gDNA used as material had been derived from T cells, B-cell-depleted T cells, or PBMCs.

In the original analysis: How many nucleated cells were present was estimated from reference gene primer amplification. Profiling relied on immunoSEQ multiplex PCR, and the TCRdb table lists in-frame clones only, not all of them. For V, J and clone size, that table is used; D and trimming come from the DNA. Here the sample spans 110,000 or so clones, about 85% being singletons. The V gene's germline CDR1 is SGDLS and CDR2 YYNGEE. V lost 1 base and J 8 bases, leaving 6 bases between the germline ends. The CDR3 covers 12 residues. This clone was seen more than once but under ten times. The source of this sequence is a human donor in a cohort sampled during active COVID-19. Sequencing used peripheral blood. The chain combines TRBV9 with TRBJ2-2; no reliable D call. The CDR3: CASSVNIGELFF. The CDR3 bases are TGTGCCAGCAGCGTAAATATTGGGGAGCTGTTTTTT.